This entry lists 27 T cell receptor beta chains sequenced from one sample in a study of shared T cell receptors in the human thymus. The assay was immunoSEQ multiplex PCR, and TCRdb's table has in-frame clones only and misses some. In the table there are about 660,000 clones, about 89% of which are singletons. The same sample was also used in a study of human thymus T cells.

Input material: thymocytes. All receptors derive from a boy under two years old with a congenital heart defect.

V and J are TRBV12-5 and TRBJ2-2; D possibly corresponds to TRBD1 (6 bases). V was shortened by 5 bases and J by 1 base, with 11 bases between the two germline ends. CDR3 length: 15 residues. Germline CDR1 is LGHNT and CDR2 is FRNRAP. CDR3 nucleotides: TGTGCTAGTGGTCTGACAGGACAGAACACCGGGGAGCTGTTTTTT. Protein: CASGLTGQNTGELFF.

The chain employs TRBV6-1 and TRBJ2-2, with D perhaps matching TRBD2 (5 bases). CDR3 size: 14 residues. V lost 3 bases, J lost 8 bases, and 13 bases lay in between. Germline values: CDR1 MNHNS, CDR2 SASEGT. The CDR3 DNA is TGTGCCAGCAGTGAGACTAACCGCAGGGGGGAGCTGTTTTTT. Translation: CASSETNRRGELFF.

The CDR3 protein is CASSLNLAGGPDTQYF. CDR3 sequence (DNA): TGTGCCAGCAGTTTAAACCTAGCGGGGGGCCCAGATACGCAGTATTTT. The chain combines TRBV27 with TRBJ2-3, with 11 bases that match TRBD2. This CDR3 is 16 amino acids long. CDR1 and CDR2 (germline): MNHEY, SMNVEV (reference sequence). The trim removed 2 bases at V and 4 bases at J, leaving 5 bases unmatched.

V is TRBV4-3 and J is TRBJ2-7, with 8 positions matching TRBD2. The junction had 10 bases not matched to a gene; V was cut back by 0 bases and J by 0 bases. Germline V CDR1 and CDR2: LGHNA, YSLEER. There are 18 residues in the CDR3. The CDR3 nucleotides are TGCGCCAGCAGCCAAGAAACTAGCGGATCCCGGCGCTCCTACGAGCAGTACTTC. Amino acid sequence: CASSQETSGSRRSYEQYF.

A note on this clone: Other nucleotide sequences from this sample produce the same CDR3. V and J are TRBV6-5 and TRBJ2-7, with D possibly TRBD2 on 6 matching bases. CDR1 is MNHEY, CDR2 SVGAGI, per germline. V lost 6 bases, J lost 4 bases, and 7 bases lay in between. The CDR3 runs 11 residues. The CDR3 DNA reads as TGTGCCAGCAGGGAGGGGTACGAGCAGTACTTC. Translating it yields CASREGYEQYF.

The J gene is TRBJ2-3, the V gene TRBV4-2; 9 bases are shared with TRBD2. Germline V gives CDR1 LGHNA, CDR2 YNFKEQ. Unmatched junction bases numbered 6, after V lost 1 base and J lost 4 bases. CDR3 length: 16 amino acids. The DNA of the CDR3 is TGTGCCAGCAGCCAAGTTCCTAGCGGGGCTCCAGATACGCAGTATTTT. It is translated as CASSQVPSGAPDTQYF.

This chain joins TRBV25-1 and TRBJ1-3; D unresolved. Per the germline V gene, CDR1 is MGHDK and CDR2 is SYGVNS. This CDR3 has 16 amino acids. Trimming took 1 base from V and 0 from J, leaving 10 bases between them. Here the CDR3 reads CASSESGPSSGNTIYF. The CDR3, as DNA: TGTGCCAGCAGTGAATCAGGTCCGAGCTCTGGAAACACCATATATTTT.

The count of this clone is one. The genes are TRBV15 and TRBJ1-2; 10 nucleotides agree with TRBD1. In germline, CDR1 is LNHNV, CDR2 YYDKDF (reference sequence). This CDR3 contains 19 residues. V gave up 2 bases and J gave up 2 bases; unmatched junction bases: 14. CDR3 DNA sequence: TGTGCCACCAGCAGAACCGCCCGGGACAGGGGAGGCCAAAACTATGGCTACACCTTC. It specifies CATSRTARDRGGQNYGYTF.

The chain employs TRBV19 and TRBJ2-3, with 8 positions matching TRBD2. This CDR3 comprises 14 residues. V was pared by 6 bases and J by 1 base, with 3 bases of the junction left unmatched. CDR1 and CDR2 from the germline V gene are LNHDA and SQIVND (reference sequence). Here the CDR3 reads CASRDSGGTDTQYF. DNA for the CDR3: TGTGCCAGTAGAGATAGCGGGGGCACAGATACGCAGTATTTT.

The rearrangement links TRBV27 to TRBJ2-3; TRBD1 matches 8 bases. Trimming cost V 6 bases and J 7 bases; bases outside gene matches: 18. Germline assignment: CDR1 MNHEY and CDR2 SMNVEV (reference sequence). The CDR3 is made up of 17 amino acids. This CDR3 is CASSSGKGTGPLNTQYF. CDR3 bases: TGTGCCAGCAGCTCCGGTAAAGGGACAGGCCCCCTAAATACGCAGTATTTT.

The chain employs TRBV5-1 and TRBJ2-5; D gene uncertain. The length of the CDR3 is 14 residues. The V gene lost 3 bases and the J gene lost 0 bases, with 9 bases spanning the gap. Germline CDR1 reads SGHRS; CDR2 reads YFSETQ. The CDR3 loop is CASSYTVYQETQYF. The CDR3 DNA follows: TGCGCCAGCAGCTACACAGTGTACCAAGAGACCCAGTACTTC.

The chain recombines TRBV12-5 with TRBJ2-3, with 8 nucleotides matching TRBD1. The CDR3 is 20 amino acids. The junction had 24 bases not matched to a gene; V was cut back by 6 bases and J by 4 bases. Germline-derived CDR1 and CDR2 are LGHNT and FRNRAP. The CDR3 nucleotides are TGTGCTAGTGGGGGACAGGAGCCTAGCCAAAGAGGGAGTACGGCAGATACGCAGTATTTT. Residues: CASGGQEPSQRGSTADTQYF.

This chain connects TRBV29-1 to TRBJ1-2; TRBD1 aligns across 10 bases. CDR3 size: 14 residues. The germline gives CDR1 SQVTM, CDR2 ANQGSEA. V lost 6 bases, J lost 4 bases, and 8 bases stayed unmatched. CDR3 amino acids: CSVETGGAGYGYTF. The DNA for the CDR3 is TGCAGCGTGGAGACAGGGGGCGCGGGCTATGGCTACACCTTC.

The rearrangement joins TRBV29-1 to TRBJ2-3; TRBD2 agrees at 7 bases. The CDR3 runs 15 residues. V dropped 1 base and J dropped 4; count of bases not matched to a gene: 8. The germline V gene has CDR1 SQVTM and CDR2 ANQGSEA. For the CDR3, the DNA is TGCAGCGTTGAAGTGCGGGGGAGAATCGCAGATACGCAGTATTTT. It encodes CSVEVRGRIADTQYF.

The CDR3 sequence: CASRATGFYGYTF. The CDR3 nucleotides read TGTGCCAGCAGAGCGACAGGATTTTATGGCTACACCTTC. This chain links TRBV27 with TRBJ1-2; maybe TRBD1 (6 bases). The V and J ends lost 6 bases and 5 bases respectively, with 13 bases between them. The CDR3 runs to 13 residues. CDR1 and CDR2 (germline): MNHEY, SMNVEV (reference sequence).

The V gene is TRBV18, the J gene TRBJ2-5; D is possibly TRBD1 (7 bases). The germline V and J ends were trimmed by 3 bases and 5 bases, with 10 bases remaining between them. CDR1 is KGHSH, CDR2 LQKENI, per germline. The CDR3 runs 13 residues. CDR3 residues: CASSPSGGETQYF. CDR3 coding DNA: TGTGCCAGCTCACCGTCAGGGGGGGAGACCCAGTACTTC.

This chain joins TRBV5-6 and TRBJ1-3, with 10 bases lining up with TRBD1. The CDR3 covers 16 residues. Germline V lookup: CDR1 SGHDT, CDR2 YYEEEE. V lost 2 bases and J lost 3; bases outside the gene matches: 5. This CDR3 reads CASSLRDRGGGNTIYF. CDR3 DNA: TGTGCCAGCAGCTTAAGGGACAGGGGCGGTGGAAACACCATATATTTT.

V and J are TRBV6-1 and TRBJ2-3; 10 bases are shared with TRBD2. Losses at the gene ends were 7 bases for V and 2 bases for J; bases not matched to a gene: 6. Looked up from germline, CDR1 is MNHNS and CDR2 is SASEGT. This CDR3 has 15 amino acids. CDR3 DNA sequence: TGTGCCAGCAAGAGCGGGAGGGGGTCCACAGATACGCAGTATTTT. It is translated as CASKSGRGSTDTQYF.

This chain links TRBV7-2 with TRBJ2-3, with 9 bases aligning to TRBD2. Trimming cost V 4 bases and J 1 base; bases outside gene matches: 9. The CDR3 totals 17 residues. Germline CDR1 and CDR2: SGHTA and FQGNSA. This CDR3 is CASSSVAGAGGTDTQYF. As DNA, the CDR3 is TGTGCCAGCAGCTCAGTAGCGGGAGCGGGTGGCACAGATACGCAGTATTTT.

The sample holds a few counts of this clone. The chain combines TRBV18 with TRBJ2-6, with 8 bases fitting TRBD2. The trim removed 2 bases at V and 0 bases at J, leaving 9 bases unmatched. Germline V lookup: CDR1 KGHSH, CDR2 LQKENI. CDR3 length: 19 amino acids. CDR3 sequence: CASSPNPYAGGSGANVLTF. The CDR3 coding sequence is TGTGCCAGCTCACCAAACCCCTATGCGGGGGGCTCTGGGGCCAACGTCCTGACTTTC.

The V and J genes are TRBV19 and TRBJ2-6; TRBD2 aligns across 7 bases. Germline-derived CDR1 and CDR2 are LNHDA and SQIVND (reference sequence). The V segment lost 5 bases and the J segment 0 bases; nucleotides outside the gene matches: 7. The CDR3 is 17 residues long. The DNA of the CDR3 is TGTGCCAGTAGTCCCGGACTAGGGCCCTCTGGGGCCAACGTCCTGACTTTC. Translation gives CASSPGLGPSGANVLTF.

This chain uses TRBV25-1 with TRBJ2-5; TRBD2 is a possible D gene (6 bases). The V gene lost 6 bases and the J gene lost 3 bases, with 23 bases spanning the gap. This CDR3 is 17 amino acids long. The germline gives CDR1 MGHDK, CDR2 SYGVNS. CDR3 loop: CASSRNERVLEEETQYF. The DNA of the CDR3 is TGTGCCAGCAGCCGGAACGAGCGGGTCCTAGAAGAAGAGACCCAGTACTTC.

The chain combines TRBV19 with TRBJ1-2, with a possible D match to TRBD1 (5 bases). Looked up from germline, CDR1 is LNHDA and CDR2 is SQIVND (reference sequence). V was trimmed by 0 bases and J by 2 bases, leaving 13 bases between them. The CDR3 has 16 residues. Written as DNA, the CDR3 is TGTGCCAGTAGTATAGAAGGGGTGAGGCCGAACTATGGCTACACCTTC. This codes for CASSIEGVRPNYGYTF.

J is TRBJ2-3 and V is TRBV7-2, with D possibly being TRBD2 (5 bases). The V end lost 5 bases, the J end lost 1 base, and 13 bases lay between the germline ends. Germline CDR1 and CDR2: SGHTA and FQGNSA. This CDR3 region has 15 residues. Written as DNA, the CDR3 is TGTGCCAGCAGCAGCGGCAGATCCCGCACAGATACGCAGTATTTT. It specifies CASSSGRSRTDTQYF.

The V and J genes are TRBV30 and TRBJ2-7, with D perhaps matching TRBD2 (6 bases). There are 16 residues in the CDR3. CDR1 and CDR2 from the germline V gene are GTSNPN and SVGIG (reference sequence). The V end was cut by 0 bases, the J end by 2 bases, with 17 bases between. The DNA for the CDR3 is TGTGCCTGGAGTGTACTCGGACGGGGGTTTCCCTACGAGCAGTACTTC. It codes for CAWSVLGRGFPYEQYF.

The rearrangement uses TRBV6-1 and TRBJ1-1, with D possibly TRBD1 on 6 matching bases. CDR3 length: 14 amino acids. The V gene's germline CDR1 is MNHNS and CDR2 SASEGT. V lost 6 bases, J lost 7 bases, and 18 bases lay in between. As DNA, the CDR3 is TGTGCCAGCAGCCTTTTACAGGGATATAGTGAAGCTTTCTTT. It encodes CASSLLQGYSEAFF.

The chain couples TRBV4-1 to TRBJ2-7; D is possibly TRBD1 (6 bases). In germline, CDR1 is MGHRA, CDR2 YSYEKL. CDR3 length: 15 amino acids. The V end lost 3 bases, the J end lost 7 bases, and 19 bases lay between the germline ends. This CDR3 reads CASSQPPGHRDEQYF. CDR3 DNA: TGCGCCAGCAGCCAGCCCCCGGGACACCGGGATGAGCAGTACTTC.